The 23 T cell receptor beta chains below all came from one sample that was sequenced in a study of CD8+CD57+ T cells in acquired aplastic anemia. Genomic DNA, the template, was used for profiling of the TCR beta VDJ and CDR3. TCRdb re-called the reads with MiXCR, one entry per CDR3 protein. The sample has approximately 170,000 distinct CDR3 sequences; about 60% are singletons. The sequencing input was sorted CD4+, CD8+, or CD8+CD57+ T cells (not recorded which) from PBMCs. The receptors were gathered from a human donor in good health.

The V and J genes are TRBV7-2 and TRBJ2-5; D not resolved. This CDR3 is built from 13 residues. The V gene lost 5 bases and the J gene lost 4 bases, with 11 bases spanning the gap. The germline CDR1 and CDR2 sequences are SGHTA and FQGNSA. The CDR3 protein is CASSLGSGETQYF. In DNA form, the CDR3 reads TGTGCCAGCAGCCTGGGCAGTGGAGAGACCCAGTACTTC.

The J gene is TRBJ1-1, the V gene TRBV9, with TRBD1 as a possible D gene (6 bases). CDR1 and CDR2 (germline): SGDLS, YYNGEE. The CDR3 runs to 16 residues. V shed 2 bases and J shed 3 bases, with 17 bases lying between them. The CDR3 protein is CASSVGSGDSDTEAFF. The CDR3 coding sequence is TGTGCCAGCAGCGTTGGGTCAGGGGATTCGGACACTGAAGCTTTCTTT.

The chain uses TRBV9 and TRBJ2-1; D could derive from TRBD1 or TRBD2 (6 bases each). The CDR3 loop spans 14 amino acids. Per the germline V gene, CDR1 is SGDLS and CDR2 is YYNGEE. The V end was cut by 0 bases, the J end by 12 bases, with 16 bases between. CDR3 nucleotides: TGTGCCAGCAGCGTAGCTCGGGGGCCAGATACGCAGTTCTTC. This codes for CASSVARGPDTQFF.

The V call is TRBV28, the J call TRBJ2-7; 11 bases fit TRBD1. J lost 0 bases, V lost 3 bases, and 4 bases had no gene match. The CDR3 is 16 amino acids. Germline CDR1 reads MDHEN; CDR2 reads SYDVKM. CDR3: CASSFPGTGGSYEQYF. The CDR3 DNA reads as TGTGCCAGCAGTTTCCCCGGGACAGGGGGCTCCTACGAGCAGTACTTC. Filled out from reference TRBV28 and TRBJ2-7, the complete variable domain reads DVKVTQSSRYLVKRTGEKVFLECVQDMDHENMFWYRQDPGLGLRLIYFSYDVKMKEKGDIPEGYSVSREKKERFSLILESASTNQTSMYLCASSFPGTGGSYEQYFGPGTRLTVT.

A single count supports this clonotype. This chain connects TRBV11-1 to TRBJ1-1; D uncertain. The CDR3 covers 14 residues. The V gene's germline CDR1 is SGHAT and CDR2 FQDESV (reference sequence). V was clipped by 5 bases and J by 5 bases, with 15 bases between them. This CDR3 is CASSLDGLMTEAFF. CDR3 in DNA: TGTGCCAGCAGCCTCGATGGACTGATGACTGAAGCTTTCTTT.

The V gene is TRBV29-1, the J gene TRBJ1-1, with D perhaps matching TRBD1 (6 bases). CDR3 length equals 12 residues. Trimming removed 7 bases from V and 2 bases from J, with 11 bases in between. Germline V lookup: CDR1 SQVTM, CDR2 ANQGSEA. DNA of the CDR3: TGCAGCGGTATACAGGGAAACACTGAAGCTTTCTTT. This translates into CSGIQGNTEAFF.

This clonotype was observed many times. V usage is TRBV7-9 and J usage is TRBJ2-7, with D perhaps being TRBD1 or TRBD2 (5 bases each). The length of the CDR3 is 14 residues. Trimming took off 0 bases at V and 3 bases at J, with 9 bases between the two ends. Per the germline V gene, CDR1 is SEHNR and CDR2 is FQNEAQ (reference sequence). Here the CDR3 reads CASSLAGRHYEQYF. The CDR3 region has the DNA TGTGCCAGCAGCTTAGCGGGACGCCACTACGAGCAGTACTTC. Supplemented by reference TRBV7-9 and TRBJ2-7, the full variable domain reads DTGVSQNPRHKITKRGQNVTFRCDPISEHNRLYWYRQTLGQGPEFLTYFQNEAQLEKSRLLSDRFSAERPKGSFSTLEIQRTEQGDSAMYLCASSLAGRHYEQYFGPGTRLTVT.

This chain uses TRBV20-1 with TRBJ1-2; 7 nucleotides align to TRBD1. V was pared by 6 bases and J by 0 bases, with 7 bases of the junction left unmatched. The CDR3 is 14 amino acids. Per germline, CDR1 DFQATT and CDR2 SNEGSKA (reference sequence). The CDR3 DNA follows: TGCAGTGCCTCCGGGACAGCTTCTAACTATGGCTACACCTTC. Its translation: CSASGTASNYGYTF.

This clonotype was detected only a few times. This rearrangement joins TRBV30 to TRBJ1-5; a possible D gene is TRBD1 (5 bases). V was shortened by 3 bases and J by 0 bases, with 15 bases between the two germline ends. The V gene's germline CDR1 is GTSNPN and CDR2 SVGIG (reference sequence). There are 16 residues in the CDR3. The CDR3 sequence: CAWRGPGGLSNQPQHF. In nucleotides, the CDR3 is TGTGCCTGGAGGGGGCCTGGGGGACTTAGCAATCAGCCCCAGCATTTT.

The V gene is TRBV6-5, the J gene TRBJ2-7; TRBD1 might be the D (6 bases). The length of the CDR3 is 15 residues. Germline-derived CDR1 and CDR2 are MNHEY and SVGAGI. V was clipped by 2 bases and J by 2 bases, with 13 bases between them. The CDR3 DNA is TGTGCCAGCAGTTACACCTCCCGACAGGCCTACGAGCAGTACTTC. Translating gives CASSYTSRQAYEQYF.

The rearrangement joins TRBV24-1 to TRBJ1-5; the D is unclear. V was shortened by 2 bases and J by 3 bases, with 7 bases between the two germline ends. Germline lookup yields CDR1 KGHDR and CDR2 SFDVKD. CDR3 length equals 14 residues. CDR3 residues: CATSDSGANQPQHF. The CDR3 DNA reads TGTGCCACCAGTGATTCCGGAGCCAATCAGCCCCAGCATTTT.

The gene calls are TRBV7-2 and TRBJ1-3; 7 bases align to TRBD1. The CDR3 runs 15 residues. The J segment lost 0 bases and the V segment lost 5 bases, leaving 4 bases of the junction unmatched. The germline CDR1 and CDR2 sequences are SGHTA and FQGNSA. CDR3 sequence (DNA): TGTGCCAGCAGCGCGGCAGGGGGCTCTGGAAACACCATATATTTT. Translation: CASSAAGGSGNTIYF.

There are many counts of this clonotype. The gene calls are TRBV12-3 or TRBV12-4 and TRBJ1-1, with no clear D. With 3 bases removed from V and 8 bases from J, the gap between germline ends came to 7 bases. This CDR3 region has 11 residues. The CDR3 reads CASSFGREAFF. CDR3 nucleotide sequence: TGTGCCAGCAGTTTCGGCCGCGAAGCTTTCTTT.

The genes are TRBV6-5 and TRBJ2-7; no definite D call. The germline V gene has CDR1 MNHEY and CDR2 SVGAGI. The ends were cut back, 5 bases at V and 6 bases at J, with 17 bases in the middle. CDR3 length: 14 amino acids. The CDR3 nucleotides read TGTGCCAGCAGTACGGGTCTTACGTCGGGCGAGCAGTACTTC. Its protein is CASSTGLTSGEQYF.

This rearrangement joins TRBV5-1 to TRBJ2-7; TRBD1 aligns across 8 bases. From germline, CDR1 is SGHRS and CDR2 YFSETQ. The CDR3 has 15 residues. Trimming at V came to 1 base and at J to 7 bases, leaving 10 bases not matched to a gene. In nucleotides, the CDR3 is TGCGCCAGCAGCTTGTTTGGGACAGGACTGGAGGAGCAGTACTTC. Translating gives CASSLFGTGLEEQYF.

The rearrangement joins TRBV11-3 to TRBJ2-7; 8 bases map to TRBD2. V lost 5 bases and J lost 5; bases outside the gene matches: 2. CDR1 and CDR2 (germline): SGHNT, YENEEA. There are 12 residues in the CDR3. CDR3 in amino acids: CASSGLANEQYF. CDR3 coding DNA: TGTGCCAGCAGCGGACTAGCTAACGAGCAGTACTTC.

The chain carries TRBV20-1 and TRBJ2-3; 13 positions agree with TRBD2. V was clipped by 4 bases and J by 1 base; unmatched bases: 8. Germline CDR1 DFQATT, CDR2 SNEGSKA (reference sequence). The CDR3 has 17 residues. CDR3 sequence reads: CSATPAGTSGGTDTQYF. The DNA of the CDR3 is TGCAGTGCTACCCCGGCCGGGACTAGCGGGGGCACAGATACGCAGTATTTT.

This clonotype was seen at least ten times. The chain employs TRBV10-3 and TRBJ2-3; D not certain. Germline V gene sequence: CDR1 ENHRY, CDR2 SYGVKD. V was pared by 0 bases and J by 2 bases, with 9 bases between. The CDR3 totals 15 residues. The CDR3 reads CAISESSRTTDTQYF. Written as DNA, the CDR3 is TGTGCCATCAGTGAGTCCTCCCGAACCACAGATACGCAGTATTTT.

The V call is TRBV4-1, the J call TRBJ1-6; weak D call: TRBD1 (6 bases). The CDR3 runs 14 residues. V lost 4 bases and J 9 bases, leaving 13 bases between the germline ends. Germline lookup yields CDR1 MGHRA and CDR2 YSYEKL. In DNA form, the CDR3 reads TGCGCCAGCAGCCCAGCAACAGGGAGTTCACCCCTCCACTTT. Amino acid sequence: CASSPATGSSPLHF.

This clonotype occurred a few times. The chain employs TRBV9 and TRBJ2-2, with D perhaps matching TRBD2 (5 bases). The CDR3 loop spans 16 amino acids. Trimming shortened V by 0 bases and J by 4 bases, and 13 bases separated the two germline ends. Germline values: CDR1 SGDLS, CDR2 YYNGEE. CDR3 in amino acids: CASSVDASSATGELFF. Written as DNA, the CDR3 is TGTGCCAGCAGCGTAGATGCTAGCTCGGCCACCGGGGAGCTGTTTTTT.

The rearrangement uses TRBV25-1 and TRBJ2-7, with 10 bases identical to TRBD1. V lost 5 bases to trimming and J lost 3 bases; unmatched junction nucleotides: 10. The germline CDR1 and CDR2 sequences are MGHDK and SYGVNS. The CDR3 covers 16 residues. DNA for the CDR3: TGTGCCAGCAGTCCACAAGGGGACAGGGGCCTCTACGAGCAGTACTTC. Encoded protein: CASSPQGDRGLYEQYF.

In this sample, this clonotype turned up a few times. The chain carries TRBV11-2 and TRBJ1-3, with D maybe TRBD1 (6 bases). This CDR3 comprises 15 residues. Germline V gene sequence: CDR1 SGHAT, CDR2 FQNNGV. V lost 6 bases and J lost 0, with 12 bases in between. The CDR3 reads CASRFSQGSGNTIYF. CDR3 DNA: TGTGCCAGCAGATTTTCACAGGGCTCTGGAAACACCATATATTTT.

The gene calls are TRBV7-9 and TRBJ1-1; D gene ambiguous. The V and J ends lost 1 base and 0 bases respectively, with 9 bases between them. The CDR3 is 15 amino acids. Germline CDR1 and CDR2: SEHNR and FQNEAQ (reference sequence). The CDR3: CASSLGLRVNTEAFF. The CDR3 region has the DNA TGTGCCAGCAGCTTAGGGCTCAGAGTGAACACTGAAGCTTTCTTT.